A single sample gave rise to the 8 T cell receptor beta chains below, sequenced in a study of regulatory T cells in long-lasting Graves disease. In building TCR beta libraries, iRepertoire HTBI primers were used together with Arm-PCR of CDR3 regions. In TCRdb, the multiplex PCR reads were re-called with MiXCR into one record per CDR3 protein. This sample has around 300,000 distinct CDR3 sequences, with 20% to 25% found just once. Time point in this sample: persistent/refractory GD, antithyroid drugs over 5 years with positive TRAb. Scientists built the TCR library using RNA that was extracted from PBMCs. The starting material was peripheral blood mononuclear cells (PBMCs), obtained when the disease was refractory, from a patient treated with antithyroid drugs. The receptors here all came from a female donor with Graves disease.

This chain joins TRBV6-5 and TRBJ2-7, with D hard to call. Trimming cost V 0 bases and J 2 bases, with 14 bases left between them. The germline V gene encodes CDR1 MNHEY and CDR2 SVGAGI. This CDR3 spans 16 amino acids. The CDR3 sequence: CASSYSFDNLAYEQYF. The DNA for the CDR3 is TGTGCCAGCAGTTACTCGTTCGACAATTTGGCCTACGAGCAGTACTTC.

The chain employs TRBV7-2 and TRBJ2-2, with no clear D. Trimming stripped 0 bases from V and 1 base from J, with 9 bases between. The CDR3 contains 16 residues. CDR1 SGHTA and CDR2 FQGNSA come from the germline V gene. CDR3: CASSLADSLNTGELFF. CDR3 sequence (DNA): TGTGCCAGCAGCTTAGCGGATAGCCTGAACACCGGGGAGCTGTTTTTT.

The CDR3, as DNA: TGTGCCAAGTTAGGGGAGACCCAGTACTTC. Protein product: CAKLGETQYF. V gene TRBV7-6 combines with J gene TRBJ2-5; no clear D. The CDR3 contains 10 residues. Looked up from germline, CDR1 is SGHVS and CDR2 is FNYEAQ. Deletions cut 10 bases from V and 5 bases from J, with 8 bases between. The entire variable domain, with the rest obtained from reference TRBV7-6 and TRBJ2-5, is as follows: GAGVSQSPRYKVTKRGQDVALRCDPISGHVSLYWYRQALGQGPEFLTYFNYEAQQDKSGLPNDRFSAERPEGSISTLTIQRTEQRDSAMYRCAKLGETQYFGPGTRLLVL.

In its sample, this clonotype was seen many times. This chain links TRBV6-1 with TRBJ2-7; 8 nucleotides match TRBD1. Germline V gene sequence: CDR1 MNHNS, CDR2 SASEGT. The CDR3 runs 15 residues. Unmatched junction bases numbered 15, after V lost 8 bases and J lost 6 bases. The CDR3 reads CASPFPGQAYCEQYF. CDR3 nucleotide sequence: TGTGCCAGCCCATTCCCGGGACAGGCCTATTGCGAGCAGTACTTC.

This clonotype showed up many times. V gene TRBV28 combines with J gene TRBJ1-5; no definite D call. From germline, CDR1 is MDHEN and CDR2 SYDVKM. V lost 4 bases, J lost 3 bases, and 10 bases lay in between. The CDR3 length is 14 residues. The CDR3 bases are TGTGCCAGCAGTTATATGGCGAACAATCAGCCCCAGCATTTT. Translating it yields CASSYMANNQPQHF.

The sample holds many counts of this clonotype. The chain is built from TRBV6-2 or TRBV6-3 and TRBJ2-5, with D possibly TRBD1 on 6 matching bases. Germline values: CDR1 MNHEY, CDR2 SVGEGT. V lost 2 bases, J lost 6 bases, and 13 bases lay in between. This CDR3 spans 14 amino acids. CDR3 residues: CASSYGQGWKTQYF. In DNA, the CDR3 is TGTGCCAGCAGTTACGGTCAGGGGTGGAAGACCCAGTACTTC.

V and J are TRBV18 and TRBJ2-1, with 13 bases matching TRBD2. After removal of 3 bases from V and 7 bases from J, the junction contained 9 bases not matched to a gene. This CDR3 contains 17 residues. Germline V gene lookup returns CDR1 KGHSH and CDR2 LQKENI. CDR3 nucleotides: TGTGCCAGCTCACCCAAAAGGACTAGCGGGAGAGAGAATGAGCAGTTCTTC. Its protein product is CASSPKRTSGRENEQFF.

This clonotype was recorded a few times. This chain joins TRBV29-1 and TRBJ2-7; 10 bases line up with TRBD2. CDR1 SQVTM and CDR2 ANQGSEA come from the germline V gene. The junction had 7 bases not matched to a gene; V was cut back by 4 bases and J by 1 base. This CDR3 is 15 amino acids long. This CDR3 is CSVGGLAGVSYEQYF. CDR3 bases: TGCAGCGTTGGGGGTCTAGCGGGAGTTTCCTACGAGCAGTACTTC.